A single TCR beta chain is shown here with its context. Its antigen is as yet unknown. This sample is drawn from a study of beta chain features in type 1 diabetes. Findings and limits, study-wide: Fewer insertions but more deletions were seen at VDJ junctions in type 1 diabetes patients. A greater similarity of naive, central memory and Treg TCRB repertoires was seen among patients than among healthy donors. Type 1 diabetes patients had TCRB CDR3s that were shorter (moderately but significantly so) in all four CD4+ subsets.

TCRB transcripts that were expressed got sequenced, as all of the isolated RNA had been reverse transcribed. Libraries were prepared by immunoSEQ multiplex PCR; TCRdb keeps only in-frame clonotypes and omits some of them. The sample has about 650,000 clones; 12% are singletons. Germline V gene data show CDR1 as LNHDA and CDR2 as SQIVND (reference sequence). The CDR3 consists of 15 residues. V trimming: 5 bases; J trimming: 1 base; junction bases outside the gene matches: 4. CD4+ cells of the naive, central memory, regulatory and stem cell-like memory types were sorted via CD45RO/CCR7/CD25/CD127/CD95/CD27.

Sequenced sample: naive CD4+ T cells from blood. The V and J genes are TRBV19 and TRBJ2-5, with 10 bases fitting TRBD2. This TCR was sampled from a man younger than 40 with type 1 diabetes. CDR3 loop: CASSPRTSGQETQYF. The CDR3 coding sequence is TGTGCCAGTAGTCCCCGGACTAGCGGCCAAGAGACCCAGTACTTC.